The 23 T cell receptor beta chains listed next were all sequenced from one sample in a study of cytomegalovirus exposure and HLA in healthy donors. PCR was performed using 60 Vbeta and 13 Jbeta primers. Assay used: immunoSEQ multiplex PCR; TCRdb lists only in-frame clones, some missing. Of about 190,000 clones in the sample, about 83% were seen once. What was sequenced was PBMCs. All receptors come from a man aged 35 to 55 in good health and CMV-seropositive.

This rearrangement joins TRBV7-2 to TRBJ2-2; perhaps TRBD2 as D (6 bases). Looked up from germline, CDR1 is SGHTA and CDR2 is FQGNSA. V shed 5 bases and J shed 0 bases, with 13 bases lying between them. CDR3 length: 16 amino acids. The chain's CDR3 is CASSRGLPSNTGELFF. CDR3 sequence (DNA): TGTGCCAGCAGCCGGGGACTCCCTTCGAACACCGGGGAGCTGTTTTTT. The full variable domain, its missing parts supplied by reference TRBV7-2 and TRBJ2-2, is GAGVSQSPSNKVTEKGKDVELRCDPISGHTALYWYRQSLGQGLEFLIYFQGNSAPDKSGLPSDRFSAERTGGSVSTLTIQRTQQEDSAVYLCASSRGLPSNTGELFFGEGSRLTVL.

The rearrangement uses TRBV11-2 and TRBJ1-1; weak D call: TRBD1 (5 bases). Germline lookup yields CDR1 SGHAT and CDR2 FQNNGV. The ends were cut back, 1 base at V and 0 bases at J, with 15 bases in the middle. CDR3 length: 17 residues. The CDR3 sequence is CASSLVWAGLVNTEAFF. In DNA, the CDR3 is TGTGCCAGCAGCTTAGTCTGGGCAGGGTTGGTGAACACTGAAGCTTTCTTT.

The chain joins TRBV5-5 to TRBJ1-2; D perhaps matches TRBD1 (5 bases). The CDR3 spans 13 residues. From germline, CDR1 is SGHKS and CDR2 YYEKEE (reference sequence). V dropped 4 bases and J dropped 3 bases, with 10 bases sitting between them. The CDR3 protein is CASSPGGDYGYTF. As DNA, the CDR3 is TGTGCCAGCAGCCCTGGGGGGGACTATGGCTACACCTTC.

This chain links TRBV28 with TRBJ2-1; 7 bases are shared with TRBD1. J lost 3 bases, V lost 6 bases, and 8 bases had no gene match. The germline V gene encodes CDR1 MDHEN and CDR2 SYDVKM. This CDR3 contains 15 residues. The CDR3 sequence is CASSPTGQFYNEQFF. DNA of the CDR3: TGTGCCAGCAGCCCAACGGGACAGTTCTACAATGAGCAGTTCTTC.

The gene calls are TRBV7-9 and TRBJ2-5; TRBD1 matches at 8 bases. This CDR3 spans 15 amino acids. Trimming cost V 5 bases and J 4 bases; bases outside gene matches: 9. Germline V gene data show CDR1 as SEHNR and CDR2 as FQNEAQ (reference sequence). CDR3 sequence (DNA): TGTGCCAGCAGCCCCGCGGGGCAGGGGGCAGAGACCCAGTACTTC. Its protein is CASSPAGQGAETQYF.

This chain links TRBV5-1 with TRBJ2-3; 7 bases align to TRBD2. The CDR3 loop spans 18 amino acids. The germline V gene has CDR1 SGHRS and CDR2 YFSETQ. J was trimmed by 1 base and V by 4 bases; bases with no gene match: 15. CDR3 DNA: TGCGCCAGCAGCCTGCAAACGGGACTACCGGGTGGCACAGATACGCAGTATTTT. This gives the protein CASSLQTGLPGGTDTQYF.

In the case of this clone: The sample has other DNA sequences that encode this CDR3 too. The rearrangement links TRBV5-1 to TRBJ1-1, with 12 bases aligning to TRBD1. CDR3 length: 19 amino acids. The junction had 10 bases not matched to a gene; V was cut back by 0 bases and J by 1 base. Germline V lookup: CDR1 SGHRS, CDR2 YFSETQ. Here the CDR3 DNA reads TGCGCCAGCAGCTTGGCCCGGGGGACAGGGGGCCTGGGGAACACTGAAGCTTTCTTT. This gives the protein CASSLARGTGGLGNTEAFF.

The V call is TRBV5-4, the J call TRBJ1-6, with D uncertain. The germline CDR1 and CDR2 sequences are SGHNT and YYREEE (reference sequence). The CDR3 sequence is 16 residues long. Trimming took 2 bases from V and 0 from J, leaving 9 bases between them. The CDR3, as DNA: TGTGCCAGCAGCTTCCAGTTATACTCCTATAATTCACCCCTCCACTTT. Protein product: CASSFQLYSYNSPLHF.

V and J are TRBV15 and TRBJ1-1; a possible D gene is TRBD1 (5 bases). With 0 bases removed from V and 5 bases from J, the gap between germline ends came to 13 bases. CDR3 size: 15 residues. Per germline, CDR1 LNHNV and CDR2 YYDKDF (reference sequence). The CDR3 spells CATSRDTREGTEAFF. The CDR3 DNA sequence: TGTGCCACCAGCAGAGATACCAGGGAAGGGACTGAAGCTTTCTTT.

There are a few counts of this clone. The V call is TRBV10-3, the J call TRBJ1-1, with TRBD1 matching over 8 bases. The ends lost 6 bases at V and 2 bases at J; junction bases unmatched: 8. The CDR3 consists of 15 residues. In germline, CDR1 is ENHRY, CDR2 SYGVKD. This CDR3 reads CAISFDRGPNTEAFF. The CDR3 nucleotides are TGTGCCATCAGCTTCGACAGGGGTCCAAACACTGAAGCTTTCTTT.

V is TRBV19 and J is TRBJ1-3; 10 positions match TRBD1. In germline, CDR1 is LNHDA, CDR2 SQIVND (reference sequence). The CDR3 is made up of 19 amino acids. Trimming at V came to 3 bases and at J to 0 bases, leaving 11 bases not matched to a gene. CDR3 sequence: CASSIMASRDRGSGNTIYF. DNA for the CDR3: TGTGCCAGTAGTATCATGGCCTCCCGGGACAGGGGCTCTGGAAACACCATATATTTT.

The chain is built from TRBV9 and TRBJ2-1; tentatively, D is TRBD2 (5 bases). The CDR3 is made up of 15 amino acids. CDR1 SGDLS and CDR2 YYNGEE come from the germline V gene. The V gene lost 4 bases and the J gene lost 11 bases, with 22 bases spanning the gap. The CDR3 loop reads CASSPSSGRSGQQFF. CDR3 bases: TGTGCCAGCAGCCCGAGCTCGGGAAGAAGCGGACAGCAGTTCTTC.

V is TRBV10-3 and J is TRBJ2-7; 9 positions match TRBD2. V dropped 11 bases and J dropped 6; count of bases not matched to a gene: 14. The CDR3 extends over 14 amino acids. In germline, CDR1 is ENHRY, CDR2 SYGVKD. Here the CDR3 reads CALRVAGVNGEQYF. For the CDR3, the DNA is TGTGCCCTGCGGGTAGCGGGAGTGAACGGCGAGCAGTACTTC.

The rearrangement joins TRBV5-6 to TRBJ1-1, with a weak D call TRBD1 (6 bases). Germline CDR1 and CDR2: SGHDT and YYEEEE. The CDR3 contains 16 residues. The V gene lost 0 bases and the J gene lost 0 bases, with 12 bases spanning the gap. In nucleotides, the CDR3 is TGTGCCAGCAGCTTGGAGCGGGGGCGGGTGAACACTGAAGCTTTCTTT. Translating it yields CASSLERGRVNTEAFF.

With respect to this clone: The junction departs from germline at one end; a sequencing error may be responsible. The rearrangement uses TRBV6-5 and TRBJ2-4; maybe TRBD1 (5 bases). Germline CDR1 reads MNHEY; CDR2 reads SVGAGI. The CDR3 contains 15 residues. The CDR3 loop reads CASSYQGSTKNSQYF. DNA of the CDR3: TGTGCCAGCAGTTACCAGGGCTCTACCAAAAACAGTCAGTACTTC.

The V and J genes are TRBV19 and TRBJ1-1; TRBD1 aligns across 7 bases. CDR1 is LNHDA and CDR2 is SQIVND in the germline V gene (reference sequence). This CDR3 has 14 residues. J gave up 7 bases and V 4 bases, and 9 bases lay outside the gene matches. CDR3 nucleotides: TGTGCCAGTAGTACTCCGGGACAGCGTGTTGAAGCTTTCTTT. Its translation is CASSTPGQRVEAFF.

This clone was picked up one time. CDR3 nucleotides: TGTGCCAGCAGTTTTGTCCGGACAGGGGAGGTGGTTGGCTACACCTTC. Amino acids: CASSFVRTGEVVGYTF. The chain couples TRBV28 to TRBJ1-2; 9 nucleotides align to TRBD1. This CDR3 spans 16 amino acids. The V gene end was trimmed by 3 bases and the J gene end by 7 bases; junction bases not matched to a gene: 12. Per the germline V gene, CDR1 is MDHEN and CDR2 is SYDVKM.

This sequence joins TRBV5-4 and TRBJ2-7; TRBD2 matches 12 bases. The CDR3 length is 15 residues. Trimming cost V 3 bases and J 5 bases; bases outside gene matches: 6. The V gene's germline CDR1 is SGHNT and CDR2 YYREEE (reference sequence). The CDR3 reads CASSSSSGRVHEQYF. The CDR3 DNA reads as TGTGCCAGCAGCTCATCTAGCGGGAGGGTCCACGAGCAGTACTTC.

A single count supports this clone. The chain combines TRBV5-4 with TRBJ2-6, with D unclear. This CDR3 spans 15 amino acids. The germline V gene has CDR1 SGHNT and CDR2 YYREEE (reference sequence). Trimming stripped 4 bases from V and 4 bases from J, with 12 bases between. As DNA, the CDR3 is TGTGCCAGCAGCCCGGGTGTCACCGGGGCCAACGTCCTGACTTTC. It encodes CASSPGVTGANVLTF.

In this sample, this clone turned up once. This chain joins TRBV12-5 and TRBJ2-3; D is ambiguous. The CDR3 spans 13 residues. The germline V gene has CDR1 LGHNT and CDR2 FRNRAP. V lost 3 bases and J lost 0, with 4 bases in between. The CDR3 here is CASGLLSTDTQYF. The CDR3 DNA reads TGTGCTAGTGGTTTATTAAGCACAGATACGCAGTATTTT.

V usage is TRBV5-1 and J usage is TRBJ1-1; no reliable D call. In germline, CDR1 is SGHRS, CDR2 YFSETQ. This CDR3 is built from 14 residues. Trimming removed 4 bases at V and 4 bases at J, with 14 bases between. DNA of the CDR3: TGCGCCAGCAGCAGAGTAGGAGGAGGCACTGAAGCTTTCTTT. This translates into CASSRVGGGTEAFF.

V is TRBV19 and J is TRBJ2-3; a possible D gene is TRBD2 (6 bases). The ends were cut back, 3 bases at V and 2 bases at J, with 15 bases in the middle. Germline-derived CDR1 and CDR2 are LNHDA and SQIVND (reference sequence). The CDR3 has 16 amino acids. The CDR3 nucleotides are TGTGCCAGTAGTATTGGTCTAGCGAGTTTCACAGATACGCAGTATTTT. Its protein is CASSIGLASFTDTQYF.

This sequence joins TRBV30 and TRBJ1-2; D ambiguous. The length of the CDR3 is 13 residues. Germline assignment: CDR1 GTSNPN and CDR2 SVGIG (reference sequence). V was pared by 7 bases and J by 7 bases, with 19 bases between. Written as DNA, the CDR3 is TGTGCCTTACTAGGCGTAAGGAATTCTGGCTACACCTTC. This gives the protein CALLGVRNSGYTF. The entire variable domain, with the rest obtained from reference TRBV30 and TRBJ1-2, is as follows: SQTIHQWPATLVQPVGSPLSLECTVEGTSNPNLYWYRQAAGRGLQLLFYSVGIGQISSEVPQNLSASRPQDRQFILSSKKLLLSDSGFYLCALLGVRNSGYTFGSGTRLTVV.